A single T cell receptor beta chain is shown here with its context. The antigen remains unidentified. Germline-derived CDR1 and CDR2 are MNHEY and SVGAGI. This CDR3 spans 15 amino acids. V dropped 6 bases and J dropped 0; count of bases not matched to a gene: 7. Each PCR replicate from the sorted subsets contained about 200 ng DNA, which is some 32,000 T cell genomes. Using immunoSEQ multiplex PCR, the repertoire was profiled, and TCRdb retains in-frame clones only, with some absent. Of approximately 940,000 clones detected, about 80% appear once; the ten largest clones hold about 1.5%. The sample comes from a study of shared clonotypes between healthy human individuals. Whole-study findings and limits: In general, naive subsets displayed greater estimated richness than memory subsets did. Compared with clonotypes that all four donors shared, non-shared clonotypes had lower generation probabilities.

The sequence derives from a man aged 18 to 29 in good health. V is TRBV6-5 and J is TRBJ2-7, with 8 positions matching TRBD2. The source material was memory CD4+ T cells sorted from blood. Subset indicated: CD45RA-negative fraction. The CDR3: CASSPGGGLSYEQYF. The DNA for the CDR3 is TGTGCCAGCAGCCCCGGCGGGGGGCTCTCCTACGAGCAGTACTTC.